This T cell receptor beta chain was recovered during a study of T cell changes during pregnancy in multiple sclerosis. CDR3 length equals 17 residues. Germline V gene data show CDR1 as MNHNS and CDR2 as SASEGT. V lost 2 bases and J 5 bases, leaving 21 bases between the germline ends. Here immunoSEQ multiplex PCR was the method, and the copy in TCRdb shows in-frame clones only, minus some. The profile shows 40,000 to 45,000 clones, 85% to 90% of them singletons. The chain has TRBV6-1 and TRBJ1-2; no definite D call. The sequence was collected from a female donor with multiple sclerosis, enrolled in a pregnancy study. The sequencing here drew on CD4+ T cells from peripheral blood mononuclear cells, taken in the first trimester of pregnancy. The CDR3 loop is CASSETPQIGLNYGYTF. The CDR3 DNA sequence: TGTGCCAGCAGTGAAACCCCCCAAATCGGACTTAATTATGGCTACACCTTC.